The present TCR beta chain was sequenced within a study of T cell changes during pregnancy in multiple sclerosis. This CDR3 spans 13 amino acids. CDR1 LNHDA and CDR2 SQIVND come from the germline V gene (reference sequence). Trimming cost V 5 bases and J 10 bases; bases outside gene matches: 8. Only in-frame clones appear in the TCRdb table, and some are missing; sequencing was by immunoSEQ multiplex PCR. This sample yields over 50,000 clones, of which more than 75% are seen a single time; 5.3% belongs to the top ten. The sequence was collected from a human donor whose cells served as feeder cells for cultures in a pregnancy study. The specimen was peripheral blood from another person, used as feeder cells. The chain recombines TRBV19 with TRBJ2-4, with 7 bases aligning to TRBD2. The CDR3 region has the DNA TGTGCCAGTAGTGCACGACGGGGGGAAATTCAGTACTTC. This encodes CASSARRGEIQYF. Full variable domain (missing parts from reference TRBV19 and TRBJ2-4): DGGITQSPKYLFRKEGQNVTLSCEQNLNHDAMYWYRQDPGQGLRLIYYSQIVNDFQKGDIAEGYSVSREKKESFPLTVTSAQKNPTAFYLCASSARRGEIQYFGAGTRLSVL.